This TCR beta chain is drawn from a study of glioma-infiltrating T cells after dendritic cell vaccination. CDR3 length: 16 residues. The ends lost 7 bases at V and 4 bases at J; junction bases unmatched: 11. The germline V gene encodes CDR1 SNHLY and CDR2 FYNNEI. TCRdb's table, derived via immunoSEQ multiplex PCR, lists solely in-frame clones and lacks some. The sample has more than 70,000 clones, roughly 84% seen once; the top ten hold 2% to 2.5%. Documented time point: after dendritic cell vaccination, including at tumor progression/relapse. The sequencing here drew on blood, taken after dendritic cell vaccination. The rearrangement joins TRBV2 to TRBJ2-7; 12 bases map to TRBD2. This clonotype originated in a human donor with glioblastoma. As DNA, the CDR3 is TGTGCCAGCACCCCGGCACCTAGCGGGGGGGGGTACGAGCAGTACTTC. Protein product: CASTPAPSGGGYEQYF. The whole variable domain, remainder taken from reference TRBV2 and TRBJ2-7, is EPEVTQTPSHQVTQMGQEVILRCVPISNHLYFYWYRQILGQKVEFLVSFYNNEISEKSEIFDDQFSVERPDGSNFTLKIRSTKLEDSAMYFCASTPAPSGGGYEQYFGPGTRLTVT.